A selection of T cell receptor beta chains follows, all from one sample in a study of blood T cell repertoires in COVID-19. Sequencing was performed with immunoSEQ multiplex PCR; in TCRdb, only in-frame clones are kept and a portion is missing. This sample has roughly 100,000 clones, with 81% found just once. Input material: peripheral blood. These receptor sequences come from a man at least 80 years old with active or convalescent COVID-19. CDR3s include the opening cysteine and the closing phenylalanine or tryptophan.

v_gene	j_gene	CDR3aa
TRBV7-2	TRBJ1-2	CASSQTGTAYYGYTF
TRBV6-1	TRBJ2-2	CASSEFAAGVAGELFF
TRBV7-8	TRBJ1-1	CASSLAGQATINGAFF
TRBV19	TRBJ2-1	CASSRLAGASEQFF
TRBV7-2	TRBJ2-5	CASSLDYNSALETQYF
TRBV10-3	TRBJ1-1	CAISEQIGNTEAFF
TRBV2	TRBJ1-2	CATERRTGTNNYGYTF
TRBV5-6	TRBJ2-7	CASSIGQGNPYEQYF
TRBV19	TRBJ1-3	CASSQASSGNTIYF
TRBV30	TRBJ1-3	CAYNRGAGNTIYF
TRBV5-1	TRBJ2-7	CASSFGGQGVYEQYF
TRBV19	TRBJ2-7	CASSIGTQTSYEQYF
TRBV20-1	TRBJ1-5	CSASEGGDQPQHF
TRBV19	TRBJ1-6	CASSAGGDSPLHF
TRBV29-1	TRBJ2-5	CSAPEGETQYF
TRBV3-1/TRBV3-2	TRBJ2-2	CASSLRGGGELFF
TRBV5-5	TRBJ2-2	CASSFMGAATGELFF
TRBV7-9	TRBJ1-2	CASSHETAYGYTF
TRBV6-5	TRBJ1-2	CASTLGGVGLYGYTF
TRBV6-6	TRBJ2-2	CASGNKGQFAGELFF
TRBV12-3/TRBV12-4	TRBJ2-5	CASSFDLQETQYF
TRBV11-2	TRBJ2-1	CASSFSAQNEQFF
TRBV28	TRBJ1-1	CASSLYGTGDTNTEAFF